These 26 T cell receptor beta chains share one sample of origin, sequenced in a study of blood T cell repertoires in COVID-19. TCRdb keeps only in-frame clones here, not all; method: immunoSEQ multiplex PCR. The repertoire holds tens of thousands of clones, with about 77% as singletons. Specimen: peripheral blood. Receptor source: an older man with COVID-19, enrolled during active disease.

CDR3 coding DNA: TGTGCCAGCAGCTTATACGTTCAGGGGAGCACAGATACGCAGTATTTT. This codes for CASSLYVQGSTDTQYF. This sequence joins TRBV7-2 and TRBJ2-3; tentative D call: TRBD1 (6 bases). There are 16 residues in the CDR3. Trimming took off 2 bases at V and 0 bases at J, with 12 bases between the two ends. The V gene's germline CDR1 is SGHTA and CDR2 FQGNSA.

This clone has a single count. The J gene is TRBJ1-1, the V gene TRBV15; D ambiguous. The length of the CDR3 is 12 residues. The germline V gene has CDR1 LNHNV and CDR2 YYDKDF (reference sequence). With 3 bases removed from V and 0 bases from J, the gap between germline ends came to 2 bases. CDR3 protein: CATSSMNTEAFF. CDR3 nucleotide sequence: TGTGCCACCAGCAGTATGAACACTGAAGCTTTCTTT.

This chain joins TRBV6-6 and TRBJ2-5; 8 bases agree with TRBD2. CDR1 is MNHNY, CDR2 SVGAGI, per germline (reference sequence). The length of the CDR3 is 13 residues. V trimming: 8 bases; J trimming: 5 bases; junction bases outside the gene matches: 7. CDR3 nucleotide sequence: TGTGCCAGCCAGCGGGGGTCAGGGGAGACCCAGTACTTC. Protein product: CASQRGSGETQYF.

V usage is TRBV18 and J usage is TRBJ2-3; possibly TRBD2 for D (6 bases). The CDR3 runs 13 residues. Deletions cut 3 bases from V and 4 bases from J, with 8 bases between. CDR1 is KGHSH, CDR2 LQKENI, per germline. The CDR3 bases are TGTGCCAGCTCACCTGGCGGGGCAGATACGCAGTATTTT. Residues: CASSPGGADTQYF.

The chain carries TRBV2 and TRBJ1-1; 8 nucleotides match TRBD1. Germline CDR1 is SNHLY and CDR2 is FYNNEI. V lost 7 bases and J lost 4; bases outside the gene matches: 8. The length of the CDR3 is 14 residues. CDR3 coding DNA: TGTGCCAGCAATCAGTATCAGGGGGCCACTGAAGCTTTCTTT. Translating gives CASNQYQGATEAFF.

The V call is TRBV3-1 (or the pseudogene TRBV3-2), the J call TRBJ1-1; D is ambiguous. The CDR3 covers 13 residues. Trimming took off 6 bases at V and 4 bases at J, with 12 bases between the two ends. Germline values: CDR1 LGHDT, CDR2 YNNKEL (reference sequence). The CDR3: CASRGGRTTEAFF. The DNA for the CDR3 is TGTGCCAGCAGAGGCGGCCGAACCACTGAAGCTTTCTTT.

The V call is TRBV5-8, the J call TRBJ1-6; 8 bases are a match to TRBD1. J lost 6 bases, V lost 4 bases, and 9 bases had no gene match. The CDR3 totals 16 residues. Germline V CDR1 and CDR2: SGHTS, YDEGEE. Here the CDR3 DNA reads TGTGCCAGCAGCCTCGGGACAGGCGATTTTAATTCACCCCTCCACTTT. This gives the protein CASSLGTGDFNSPLHF.

This clone was seen a handful of times. The chain is built from TRBV5-5 and TRBJ2-2; 7 nucleotides line up with TRBD1. After removal of 4 bases from V and 6 bases from J, the junction contained 6 bases not matched to a gene. CDR3 size: 14 residues. CDR1 and CDR2 (germline): SGHKS, YYEKEE (reference sequence). The CDR3 DNA follows: TGTGCCAGCAGCCCACAGGGGTTACCCGGGGAGCTGTTTTTT. Its protein is CASSPQGLPGELFF.

The sample holds a few counts of this clone. The chain is built from TRBV10-1 and TRBJ2-1; D is ambiguous. Germline V gene lookup returns CDR1 WNHNN and CDR2 SYGVQD (reference sequence). The germline V and J ends were trimmed by 2 bases and 0 bases, with 11 bases remaining between them. This CDR3 has 16 residues. CDR3 in DNA: TGCGCCAGCAGTGAGATCGCTATGTCCTCCTACAATGAGCAGTTCTTC. Translating gives CASSEIAMSSYNEQFF.

The chain uses TRBV29-1 and TRBJ1-1; 10 bases are a match to TRBD1. Germline trimming cut 6 bases from V and 2 bases from J; bases unmatched to any gene: 15. The CDR3 has 17 residues. Per the germline V gene, CDR1 is SQVTM and CDR2 is ANQGSEA. The chain's CDR3 is CSVILGQGTRKNTEAFF. CDR3 coding DNA: TGCAGCGTAATCCTGGGACAGGGGACTAGGAAAAACACTGAAGCTTTCTTT.

This clone rates as medium-sized. The V gene is TRBV6-6, the J gene TRBJ1-2; a possible D gene is TRBD1 (5 bases). The germline V gene encodes CDR1 MNHNY and CDR2 SVGAGI (reference sequence). The V gene lost 6 bases and the J gene lost 4 bases, with 15 bases spanning the gap. This CDR3 spans 14 amino acids. In nucleotides, the CDR3 is TGTGCCAGCAGCAGGGAGCGGGGAACCTATGGCTACACCTTC. This translates into CASSRERGTYGYTF.

This chain links TRBV19 with TRBJ2-1; 10 positions agree with TRBD1. Germline V lookup: CDR1 LNHDA, CDR2 SQIVND (reference sequence). J gave up 4 bases and V 4 bases, and 7 bases lay outside the gene matches. The CDR3 length is 16 residues. The CDR3 DNA is TGTGCCAGTAGTACTGGACAGGGGGGTCGGTACAATGAGCAGTTCTTC. It specifies CASSTGQGGRYNEQFF.

The table lists this clone with a few counts. For the CDR3, the DNA is TGTGCCAGCAGCCCGGCCACGACAGAAATCTATGGCTACACCTTC. Amino acids: CASSPATTEIYGYTF. The J gene is TRBJ1-2, the V gene TRBV5-5, with a weak D call TRBD1 (5 bases). This CDR3 region has 15 residues. Trimming removed 4 bases from V and 4 bases from J, with 17 bases in between. Germline assignment: CDR1 SGHKS and CDR2 YYEKEE (reference sequence).

This clone was seen just once. The chain links TRBV7-9 to TRBJ1-1, with 8 bases identical to TRBD1. The CDR3 spans 11 residues. Per the germline V gene, CDR1 is SEHNR and CDR2 is FQNEAQ (reference sequence). V shed 5 bases, J shed 10 bases, and the junction held 3 bases outside the gene matches. This chain's CDR3 is CASSPGTGAFF. CDR3 bases: TGTGCCAGCAGCCCGGGGACAGGAGCTTTCTTT.

The rearrangement links TRBV4-1 to TRBJ1-2; TRBD1 matches at 7 bases. This CDR3 is 16 amino acids long. V dropped 0 bases and J dropped 8; count of bases not matched to a gene: 12. Germline V gene data show CDR1 as MGHRA and CDR2 as YSYEKL. Written as DNA, the CDR3 is TGCGCCAGCAGCCAAGAATCGACAGGGAGATTGGGAGGCTACACCTTC. Its protein product is CASSQESTGRLGGYTF.

CDR3 in amino acids: CASSPARGGNTGELFF. The DNA for the CDR3 is TGTGCCAGCAGCCCGGCGCGGGGGGGGAACACCGGGGAGCTGTTTTTT. This chain uses TRBV5-4 with TRBJ2-2; 9 bases agree with TRBD2. CDR1 and CDR2 from the germline V gene are SGHNT and YYREEE (reference sequence). Trimming cost V 4 bases and J 1 base; bases outside gene matches: 5. This CDR3 has 16 residues.

In DNA, the CDR3 is TGCAGTGCTAGTAAGGGAGCTGGAAACACTGAAGCTTTCTTT. Encoded protein: CSASKGAGNTEAFF. The chain joins TRBV20-1 to TRBJ1-1; no reliable D call. The CDR3 spans 14 residues. Germline values: CDR1 DFQATT, CDR2 SNEGSKA (reference sequence). V lost 3 bases, J lost 2 bases, and 13 bases lay in between.

The genes are TRBV7-2 and TRBJ1-2; D ambiguous. Germline CDR1 SGHTA, CDR2 FQGNSA. This CDR3 contains 13 residues. Trimming shortened V by 7 bases and J by 4 bases, and 13 bases separated the two germline ends. Here the CDR3 reads CASTPSGFYGYTF. The DNA of the CDR3 is TGTGCCAGCACCCCGTCGGGGTTCTATGGCTACACCTTC.

The V and J genes are TRBV10-3 and TRBJ1-5; unclear D gene. V lost 11 bases and J lost 0, with 17 bases in between. The V gene's germline CDR1 is ENHRY and CDR2 SYGVKD. The CDR3 has 15 amino acids. This CDR3 is CASSAADYSNQPQHF. The CDR3 region has the DNA TGTGCCTCCTCGGCGGCGGATTATAGCAATCAGCCCCAGCATTTT.

The genes are TRBV9 and TRBJ1-1; 8 bases map to TRBD1. The CDR3 length is 14 residues. V shed 5 bases, J shed 7 bases, and the junction held 10 bases outside the gene matches. Germline V gene sequence: CDR1 SGDLS, CDR2 YYNGEE. The chain's CDR3 is CASRKWRDRREAFF. The CDR3 DNA follows: TGTGCCAGCAGGAAGTGGCGGGACAGGCGTGAAGCTTTCTTT.

This clone was detected only a few times. The J gene is TRBJ1-5, the V gene TRBV19, with 7 bases lining up with TRBD1. V lost 3 bases to trimming and J lost 2 bases; unmatched junction nucleotides: 10. CDR3 length: 17 amino acids. Germline values: CDR1 LNHDA, CDR2 SQIVND (reference sequence). The CDR3 spells CASSINQGQRGNQPQHF. CDR3 in DNA: TGTGCCAGTAGTATCAATCAGGGACAGCGTGGCAATCAGCCCCAGCATTTT.

This clone appeared once. The chain employs TRBV5-5 and TRBJ2-5; D is undetermined. Trimming took off 0 bases at V and 1 base at J, with 7 bases between the two ends. Germline V gene sequence: CDR1 SGHKS, CDR2 YYEKEE (reference sequence). The CDR3 totals 14 residues. CDR3 sequence reads: CASSLAPGQETQYF. CDR3 DNA: TGTGCCAGCAGCTTGGCACCCGGCCAAGAGACCCAGTACTTC.

This clone occurred a few times. At the DNA level, this CDR3 is encoded by other sequences in the same sample as well. V gene TRBV18 combines with J gene TRBJ2-7, with 7 bases identical to TRBD1. Trimming took 4 bases from V and 6 from J; bases not matched to a gene: 6. The CDR3 runs to 13 residues. CDR1 KGHSH and CDR2 LQKENI come from the germline V gene. CDR3 sequence reads: CASSLQGSGEQYF. The CDR3 DNA sequence: TGTGCCAGCTCACTACAGGGGAGCGGCGAGCAGTACTTC.

V usage is TRBV5-4 and J usage is TRBJ2-2; 7 nucleotides agree with TRBD1. The CDR3 is 14 amino acids. Per germline, CDR1 SGHNT and CDR2 YYREEE (reference sequence). Trimming removed 3 bases from V and 5 bases from J; junction bases left unmatched: 4. The DNA for the CDR3 is TGTGCCAGCAGCTCACAGGGGTATACCGGGGAGCTGTTTTTT. It yields the protein CASSSQGYTGELFF.

The gene calls are TRBV27 and TRBJ1-1; no reliable D call. The V end lost 6 bases, the J end lost 3 bases, and 11 bases lay between the germline ends. This CDR3 region has 13 residues. From germline, CDR1 is MNHEY and CDR2 SMNVEV (reference sequence). CDR3 loop: CASSPTRDTEAFF. The CDR3 DNA reads TGTGCCAGCAGCCCTACTCGGGACACTGAAGCTTTCTTT.

V usage is TRBV6-2 or TRBV6-3 and J usage is TRBJ1-2, with TRBD1 as a possible D gene (6 bases). Germline assignment: CDR1 MNHEY and CDR2 SVGEGT. The V end lost 6 bases, the J end lost 8 bases, and 16 bases lay between the germline ends. This CDR3 contains 13 residues. This CDR3 is CASSSQGPPGYTF. The CDR3 region has the DNA TGTGCCAGCAGCTCGCAGGGGCCGCCGGGCTACACCTTC.